These 6 T cell receptor beta chains originate from one sample sequenced in a study of blood T cell repertoires in COVID-19. Libraries were prepared by immunoSEQ multiplex PCR; TCRdb keeps only in-frame clonotypes and omits some of them. The sample shows 50,000 or so clones, 86% of them seen only once. The sample was peripheral blood. These TCRs come from an elderly woman with acute or convalescent COVID-19.

The chain links TRBV11-2 to TRBJ2-1, with 9 nucleotides matching TRBD2. This CDR3 is 15 amino acids long. V trimming: 8 bases; J trimming: 3 bases; junction bases outside the gene matches: 8. Germline loops: CDR1 SGHAT, CDR2 FQNNGV. CDR3 in DNA: TGTGCCAGCGGACCGAGACTAGCGGTCTACAATGAGCAGTTCTTC. Amino acids: CASGPRLAVYNEQFF. The variable domain in full, completed from reference TRBV11-2 and TRBJ2-1, reads EAGVAQSPRYKIIEKRQSVAFWCNPISGHATLYWYQQILGQGPKLLIQFQNNGVVDDSQLPKDRFSAERLKGVDSTLKIQPAKLEDSAVYLCASGPRLAVYNEQFFGPGTRLTVL.

A single count supports this clone. The chain recombines TRBV5-1 with TRBJ2-5; TRBD2 agrees at 14 bases. CDR3 length equals 17 residues. Trimming took 4 bases from V and 1 from J; bases not matched to a gene: 6. Germline lookup yields CDR1 SGHRS and CDR2 YFSETQ. CDR3 DNA sequence: TGCGCCAGCAGCCCCTGGGGACTAGCGGGGGTCCAAGAGACCCAGTACTTC. This codes for CASSPWGLAGVQETQYF.

The chain carries TRBV30 and TRBJ1-5; no reliable D call. The ends were cut back, 8 bases at V and 0 bases at J, with 11 bases in the middle. The CDR3 runs to 13 residues. Germline V CDR1 and CDR2: GTSNPN, SVGIG (reference sequence). The chain's CDR3 is CAAGRDSNQPQHF. In DNA, the CDR3 is TGTGCCGCTGGACGGGATAGCAATCAGCCCCAGCATTTT. The full variable domain, rest sourced from reference TRBV30 and TRBJ1-5, is SQTIHQWPATLVQPVGSPLSLECTVEGTSNPNLYWYRQAAGRGLQLLFYSVGIGQISSEVPQNLSASRPQDRQFILSSKKLLLSDSGFYLCAAGRDSNQPQHFGDGTRLSIL.

The genes are TRBV4-2 and TRBJ2-7; TRBD2 aligns across 8 bases. This CDR3 comprises 16 residues. V gave up 0 bases and J gave up 3 bases; unmatched junction bases: 7. Germline CDR1 and CDR2: LGHNA and YNFKEQ. The CDR3 protein is CASSQDGVGRGYEQYF. In DNA, the CDR3 is TGTGCCAGCAGCCAAGATGGGGTCGGGAGGGGCTACGAGCAGTACTTC.

V is TRBV6-5 and J is TRBJ1-1; 8 bases are shared with TRBD1. Trimming at V came to 6 bases and at J to 4 bases, leaving 4 bases not matched to a gene. This CDR3 is built from 13 residues. Germline CDR1 reads MNHEY; CDR2 reads SVGAGI. The CDR3 DNA reads as TGTGCCAGCAGCGGACAGGGCGCCACTGAAGCTTTCTTT. This translates into CASSGQGATEAFF.

The V call is TRBV27, the J call TRBJ2-2; maybe TRBD1 (6 bases). The CDR3 is made up of 20 amino acids. Trimming removed 6 bases at V and 7 bases at J, with 33 bases between. Germline lookup yields CDR1 MNHEY and CDR2 SMNVEV (reference sequence). The CDR3, as DNA: TGTGCCAGCAGATCCTCCGGACAGACCTTTGACCGGAGATTCGACGGGGAGCTGTTTTTT. Translating gives CASRSSGQTFDRRFDGELFF.